Listed here are 21 T cell receptor beta chains from one sample, sequenced in a study of CXCR3-negative and CXCR3-positive naive CD8 T cells. 5' RACE that incorporated UMI labels was used to prepare the TRB cDNA libraries. TCRdb reprocessed the 5' RACE reads and stores each CDR3 protein as one record, lacking DNA. Its table records around 50,000 distinct CDR3 sequences. Material: naive CXCR3- CD8+ T cells from blood. The subset here: CD45RO-CCR7+CD27+CD95- naive CD8+ T cells lacking CXCR3 (TNR3-). The receptors were sampled from a human donor in good health. Some clones in this sample may be carry-over from other donors' samples.

The chain uses TRBV29-1 and TRBJ2-5; checking the TCRdb D call of TRBD1 is not possible without DNA. The CDR3 contains 15 residues. Germline CDR1 and CDR2: SQVTM and ANQGSEA. CDR3 sequence: CSVEPQGGTQETQYF.

The rearrangement joins TRBV13 to TRBJ2-7; TCRdb gives TRBD2 as the D gene, but with no DNA this cannot be confirmed. Per germline, CDR1 PRHDT and CDR2 FYEKMQ (reference sequence). The CDR3 has 16 amino acids. This CDR3 reads CASSFSGSRRSYEQYF.

The chain joins TRBV27 to TRBJ1-5; without DNA, the TCRdb call of TRBD1 cannot be checked. The germline V gene has CDR1 MNHEY and CDR2 SMNVEV (reference sequence). The CDR3 is 14 residues long. The CDR3 here is CASSPDSTNQPQHF.

The rearrangement joins TRBV23-1 to TRBJ2-5; lacking DNA, the TRBD1 call made by TCRdb goes unchecked. TRBV23-1 has ORF status, its function being uncertain. This CDR3 is built from 17 residues. The CDR3 spells CASSSGPGQGDQKTQYF.

The chain carries TRBV12-3 or TRBV12-4 and TRBJ2-1. The CDR3 runs 15 residues. CDR3: CASSFGLGPLNEQFF.

This chain links TRBV5-5 with TRBJ2-4; TCRdb's D gene call, TRBD1, goes unchecked for lack of DNA. CDR1 is SGHKS, CDR2 YYEKEE, per germline (reference sequence). The CDR3 totals 18 residues. The CDR3 sequence is CASSPGQSLLLAKNIQYF.

CDR3: CASSLVSPASSYNEQFF. The chain has TRBV11-1 and TRBJ2-1; TCRdb selects TRBD1, and the lack of DNA leaves this call unchecked. The germline V gene encodes CDR1 SGHAT and CDR2 FQDESV (reference sequence). The CDR3 extends over 17 amino acids.

This chain uses TRBV9 with TRBJ2-5; TCRdb indicates TRBD2, and absent DNA this call remains unverified. The length of the CDR3 is 14 residues. CDR1 is SGDLS and CDR2 is YYNGEE in the germline V gene. CDR3: CASSFGTNRETQYF.

V and J are TRBV5-5 and TRBJ2-7; TCRdb's D call of TRBD1 is untestable without DNA. CDR1 is SGHKS and CDR2 is YYEKEE in the germline V gene (reference sequence). This CDR3 is 14 amino acids long. This chain's CDR3 is CASSPGQGAYEQYF.

The chain couples TRBV13 to TRBJ2-2; TCRdb's D call, TRBD1, is unchecked because there is no DNA. The CDR3 has 17 amino acids. From germline, CDR1 is PRHDT and CDR2 FYEKMQ (reference sequence). CDR3: CASSLPAGGPNTGELFF.

The CDR3 spells CASSLELAGRDTQYF. The rearrangement links TRBV28 to TRBJ2-3; without DNA, the TCRdb call of TRBD2 cannot be checked. Per germline, CDR1 MDHEN and CDR2 SYDVKM. The length of the CDR3 is 15 residues.

The CDR3 protein is CSARVDRAQETQYF. The rearrangement joins TRBV20-1 to TRBJ2-5; TCRdb gives TRBD1 as the D gene, but with no DNA this cannot be confirmed. The CDR3 runs 14 residues. The germline CDR1 and CDR2 sequences are DFQATT and SNEGSKA (reference sequence).

The V gene is TRBV5-1, the J gene TRBJ2-1; TCRdb's D call, TRBD2, is unchecked because there is no DNA. Germline V gene lookup returns CDR1 SGHRS and CDR2 YFSETQ. The CDR3 length is 16 residues. CDR3 sequence reads: CASSWLALSSYNEQFF.

The chain uses TRBV29-1 and TRBJ2-5; TCRdb indicates TRBD1, and absent DNA this call remains unverified. The germline gives CDR1 SQVTM, CDR2 ANQGSEA. The CDR3 is 13 amino acids. The CDR3 region is CSVTVGYQETQYF.

The V gene is TRBV12-3 or TRBV12-4, the J gene TRBJ2-2; the TCRdb call, TRBD1, lacks DNA for checking. The CDR3 is 13 residues long. The CDR3 here is CASSPRGPGELFF.

J is TRBJ2-7 and V is TRBV6-6. Germline CDR1 reads MNHNY; CDR2 reads SVGAGI (reference sequence). CDR3 length equals 13 residues. The CDR3 spells CASSSRTTYEQYF.

The rearrangement joins TRBV28 to TRBJ2-7; TCRdb proposes TRBD1, but this gene call is untestable without DNA. The CDR3 length is 15 residues. CDR1 is MDHEN and CDR2 is SYDVKM in the germline V gene. CDR3 sequence: CASSLRFTGASEQYF. The full variable domain, with the rest looked up from reference TRBV28 and TRBJ2-7, is DVKVTQSSRYLVKRTGEKVFLECVQDMDHENMFWYRQDPGLGLRLIYFSYDVKMKEKGDIPEGYSVSREKKERFSLILESASTNQTSMYLCASSLRFTGASEQYFGPGTRLTVT.

V and J are TRBV21-1 and TRBJ2-1; TCRdb's D call of TRBD2 is untestable without DNA. TRBV21-1 is marked as a pseudogene. This CDR3 is 15 amino acids long. CDR3 sequence reads: CASSKLGRANNEQFF.

The V and J genes are TRBV14 and TRBJ2-3; TCRdb's D call of TRBD1 is untestable without DNA. In germline, CDR1 is SGHDN, CDR2 FVKESK. CDR3 length: 16 residues. CDR3 loop: CASSQVGGGSTDTQYF.

The chain uses TRBV29-1 and TRBJ2-1; as DNA is missing, the TRBD1 call by TCRdb cannot be tested. Looked up from germline, CDR1 is SQVTM and CDR2 is ANQGSEA. CDR3 size: 11 residues. This CDR3 reads CSVEADREQFF.

The chain has TRBV30 and TRBJ1-1; TCRdb's D call of TRBD1 is untestable without DNA. Germline lookup yields CDR1 GTSNPN and CDR2 SVGIG (reference sequence). The CDR3 sequence is 14 residues long. CDR3 sequence reads: CAWSRGAMNTEAFF.